This TCR beta chain was identified during a study of T cells in Graves' hyperthyroidism and ophthalmopathy. Whole-study results and caveats: Most expanded thyroid clonotypes above 0.001 recurred in blood. Ophthalmopathy, which appeared later, was predicted by the model a median around 6 months before onset.

Details on this clonotype: Its target is unknown. With a much larger clone just one base away, this may be a read error.

The germline CDR1 and CDR2 sequences are MNHEY and SVGAGI. The CDR3 sequence is 14 residues long. Amplification of TCR beta CDR3 regions was performed using RNA transcripts as template. In the first-round RT-PCR of the TCR CDR3, the HTBI primer set was used. TCRdb re-derived calls from the multiplex PCR reads in MiXCR, one entry per CDR3 protein. This repertoire shows hundreds of thousands of distinct CDR3 sequences, less than 15% found once; its top ten account for roughly a tenth. Material for sequencing was blood. The genes are TRBV6-5 and TRBJ2-7; D ambiguous. The sequence was collected from a woman aged 18-29 years with Graves' hyperthyroidism. The CDR3 is CASSYRIKTYKQYF. CDR3 nucleotide sequence: TGTGCCAGCAGTTACCGAATTAAGACCTACAAGCAGTACTTC.